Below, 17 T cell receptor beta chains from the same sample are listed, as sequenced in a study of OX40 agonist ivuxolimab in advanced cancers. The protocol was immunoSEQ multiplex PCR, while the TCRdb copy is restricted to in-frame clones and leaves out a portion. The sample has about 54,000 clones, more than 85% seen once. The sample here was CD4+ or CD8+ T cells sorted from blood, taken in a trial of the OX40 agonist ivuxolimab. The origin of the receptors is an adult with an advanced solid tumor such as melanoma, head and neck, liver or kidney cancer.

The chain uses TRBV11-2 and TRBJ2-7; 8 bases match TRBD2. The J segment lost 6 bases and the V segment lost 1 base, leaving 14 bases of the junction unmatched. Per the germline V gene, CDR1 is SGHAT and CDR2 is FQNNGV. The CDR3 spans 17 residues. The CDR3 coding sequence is TGTGCCAGCAGCTTAGGAGGCGGGGGGTTCCCAGTTACCGAGCAGTACTTC. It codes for CASSLGGGGFPVTEQYF.

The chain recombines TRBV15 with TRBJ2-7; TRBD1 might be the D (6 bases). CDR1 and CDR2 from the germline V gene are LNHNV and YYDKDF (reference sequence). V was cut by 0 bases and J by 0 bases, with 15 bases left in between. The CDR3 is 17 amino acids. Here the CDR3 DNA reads TGTGCCACCAGCAGAGATTGGGACACACTTTCCTCCTACGAGCAGTACTTC. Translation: CATSRDWDTLSSYEQYF.

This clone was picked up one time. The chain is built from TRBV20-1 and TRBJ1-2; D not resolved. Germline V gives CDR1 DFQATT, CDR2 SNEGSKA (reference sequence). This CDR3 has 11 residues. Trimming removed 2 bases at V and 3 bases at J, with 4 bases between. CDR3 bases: TGCAGTGCTAGAAGTGACTATGGCTACACCTTC. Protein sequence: CSARSDYGYTF.

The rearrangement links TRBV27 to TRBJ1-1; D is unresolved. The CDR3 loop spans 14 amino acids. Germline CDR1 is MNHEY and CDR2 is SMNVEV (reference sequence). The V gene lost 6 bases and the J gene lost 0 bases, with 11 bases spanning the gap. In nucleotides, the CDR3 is TGTGCCAGCAGCTTAGGGTGGATGAACACTGAAGCTTTCTTT. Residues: CASSLGWMNTEAFF.

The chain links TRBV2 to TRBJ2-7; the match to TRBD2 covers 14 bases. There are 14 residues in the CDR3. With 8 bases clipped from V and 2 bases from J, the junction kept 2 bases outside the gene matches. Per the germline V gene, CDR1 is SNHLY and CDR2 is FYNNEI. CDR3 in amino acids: CASLTSGRAYEQYF. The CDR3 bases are TGTGCCAGCCTGACTAGCGGGAGGGCCTACGAGCAGTACTTC.

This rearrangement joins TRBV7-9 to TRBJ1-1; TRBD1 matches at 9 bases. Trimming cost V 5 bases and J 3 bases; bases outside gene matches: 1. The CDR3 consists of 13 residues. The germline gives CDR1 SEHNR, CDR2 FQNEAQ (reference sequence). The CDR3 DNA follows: TGTGCCAGCAGCGGGACAGGGTACACTGAAGCTTTCTTT. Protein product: CASSGTGYTEAFF.

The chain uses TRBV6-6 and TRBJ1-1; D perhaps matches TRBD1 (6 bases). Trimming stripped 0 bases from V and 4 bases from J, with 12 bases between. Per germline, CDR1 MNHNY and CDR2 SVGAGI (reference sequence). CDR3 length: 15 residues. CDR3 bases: TGTGCCAGCAGTTACTCGGGAGGGGGGAGCACTGAAGCTTTCTTT. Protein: CASSYSGGGSTEAFF.

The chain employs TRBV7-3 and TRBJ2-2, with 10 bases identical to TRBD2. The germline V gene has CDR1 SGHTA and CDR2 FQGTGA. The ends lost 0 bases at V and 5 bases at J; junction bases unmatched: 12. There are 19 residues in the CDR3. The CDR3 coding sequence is TGTGCCAGCAGCTTAACGAGGGCTAGCGGGGGCCCAGATACCGGGGAGCTGTTTTTT. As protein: CASSLTRASGGPDTGELFF.

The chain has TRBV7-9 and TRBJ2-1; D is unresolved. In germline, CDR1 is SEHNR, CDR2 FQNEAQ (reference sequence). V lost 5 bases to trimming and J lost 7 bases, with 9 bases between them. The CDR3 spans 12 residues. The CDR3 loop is CASSANPNEQFF. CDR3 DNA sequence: TGTGCCAGCAGCGCAAACCCGAATGAGCAGTTCTTC. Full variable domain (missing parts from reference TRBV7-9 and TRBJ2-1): DTGVSQNPRHKITKRGQNVTFRCDPISEHNRLYWYRQTLGQGPEFLTYFQNEAQLEKSRLLSDRFSAERPKGSFSTLEIQRTEQGDSAMYLCASSANPNEQFFGPGTRLTVL.

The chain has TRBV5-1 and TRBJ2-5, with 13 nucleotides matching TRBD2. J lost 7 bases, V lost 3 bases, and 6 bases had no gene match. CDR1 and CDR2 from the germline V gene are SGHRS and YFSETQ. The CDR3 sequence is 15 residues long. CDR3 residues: CASSSERLAGGTQYF. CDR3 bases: TGCGCCAGCAGCTCCGAGCGACTAGCGGGGGGGACCCAGTACTTC.

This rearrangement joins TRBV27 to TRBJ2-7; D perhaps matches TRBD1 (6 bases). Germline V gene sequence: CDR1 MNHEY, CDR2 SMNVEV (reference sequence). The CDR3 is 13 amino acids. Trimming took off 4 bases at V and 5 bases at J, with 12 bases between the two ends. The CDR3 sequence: CASSWGHEDEQYF. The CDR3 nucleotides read TGTGCCAGCAGTTGGGGGCATGAGGACGAGCAGTACTTC.

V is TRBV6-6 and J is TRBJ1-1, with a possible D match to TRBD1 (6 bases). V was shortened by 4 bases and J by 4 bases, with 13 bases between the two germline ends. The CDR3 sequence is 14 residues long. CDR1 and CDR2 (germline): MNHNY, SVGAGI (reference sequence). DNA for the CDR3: TGTGCCAGCAGTTTACTCGGGGGCCCCACTGAAGCTTTCTTT. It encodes CASSLLGGPTEAFF.

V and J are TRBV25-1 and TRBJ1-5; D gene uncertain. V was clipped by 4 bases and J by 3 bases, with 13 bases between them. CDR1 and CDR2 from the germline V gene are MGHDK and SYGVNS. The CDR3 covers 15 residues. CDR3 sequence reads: CASSVSDRDNQPQHF. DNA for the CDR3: TGTGCCAGCAGTGTTTCCGACCGTGACAATCAGCCCCAGCATTTT.

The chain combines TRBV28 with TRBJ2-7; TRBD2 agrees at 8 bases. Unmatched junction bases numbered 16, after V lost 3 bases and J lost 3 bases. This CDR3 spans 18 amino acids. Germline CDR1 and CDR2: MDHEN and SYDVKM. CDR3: CASSFERESLTNFYEQYF. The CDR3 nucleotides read TGTGCCAGCAGTTTTGAGCGGGAGTCACTCACAAATTTCTACGAGCAGTACTTC.

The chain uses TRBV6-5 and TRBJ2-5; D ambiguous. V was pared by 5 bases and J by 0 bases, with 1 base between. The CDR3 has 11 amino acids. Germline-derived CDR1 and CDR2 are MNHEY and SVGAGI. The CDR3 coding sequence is TGTGCCAGCAGTCACCAAGAGACCCAGTACTTC. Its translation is CASSHQETQYF.

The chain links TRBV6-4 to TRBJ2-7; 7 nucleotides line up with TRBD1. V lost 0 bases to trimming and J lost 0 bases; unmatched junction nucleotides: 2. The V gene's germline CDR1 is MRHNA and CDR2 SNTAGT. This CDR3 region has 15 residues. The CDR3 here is CASSDSRGYSYEQYF. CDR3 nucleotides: TGTGCCAGCAGTGACTCCAGGGGGTACTCCTACGAGCAGTACTTC.

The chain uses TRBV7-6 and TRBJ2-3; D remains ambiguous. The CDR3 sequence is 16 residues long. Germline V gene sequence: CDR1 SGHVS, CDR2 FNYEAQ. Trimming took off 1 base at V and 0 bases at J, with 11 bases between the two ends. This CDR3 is CASSLEAASSTDTQYF. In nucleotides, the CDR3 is TGTGCCAGCAGCTTAGAGGCGGCCTCTAGCACAGATACGCAGTATTTT.